Listed below are T cell receptor beta chains from one sample, sequenced in a study of CD8 T cells in Susac syndrome. Using its own MiXCR run on the immunoSEQ multiplex PCR reads, TCRdb lists one record per CDR3 protein. The sample shows 50,000 to 65,000 distinct CDR3 sequences, approximately 94% of them seen only once. Sequencing used CD8+ T cells from PBMCs. The receptors shown here come from a human donor in good health. Both conserved end residues are part of each CDR3. D genes are given only for firm matches. Expanded clones get a size class; other rows say once, few or many, or leave the size out.

TRBV6-1	-	-	TRBJ2-6	TGTGCCAGCAGTGAATTAGGGACAACTGGGGCCAACGTCCTGACTTTC	CASSELGTTGANVLTF
TRBV2	-	-	TRBJ2-7	TGTGCCAGCAGTGATGGGGGGGACAGTTCCTACGAGCAGTACTTC	CASSDGGDSSYEQYF
TRBV20-1	-	TRBD2	TRBJ2-1	TGCAGTGCTAGAGATTTGGGGGGGTTAAGCAATGAGCAGTTCTTC	CSARDLGGLSNEQFF
TRBV4-1	once	-	TRBJ2-2	TGCGCCAGCAGCCAAGGGTCCGGGGAGCTGTTTTTT	CASSQGSGELFF
TRBV7-9	-	TRBD1	TRBJ2-3	TGTGCCAGCAGCGATAGGGACAGAGCTAGCACAGATACGCAGTATTTT	CASSDRDRASTDTQYF
TRBV19	-	-	TRBJ1-5	TGTGCCAGTAATGGCCAGCCCCAGCATTTT	CASNGQPQHF
TRBV15	-	-	TRBJ1-3	TGTGCCACCAGCCCCGGGATAAATCCTGGAAACACCATATATTTT	CATSPGINPGNTIYF
TRBV5-5	-	TRBD2	TRBJ2-5	TGTGCCAGCAGCTTAGGATTGGGGGGGTCAGAGACCCAGTACTTC	CASSLGLGGSETQYF
TRBV28	-	-	TRBJ2-7	TGTGCCAGCAGTCCGGGGACCACTACCACAAAGCCCTACGAGCAGTACTTC	CASSPGTTTTKPYEQYF
TRBV7-9	once	-	TRBJ2-1	TGTGCCAGCAGCTTAAGCCTGGCGGCCTACGAGCAGTTCTTC	CASSLSLAAYEQFF
TRBV6-5	-	TRBD1	TRBJ2-3	TGTGCCAGCAGTTACGGGACAGGGGGATATGCTACGCAGTATTTT	CASSYGTGGYATQYF
TRBV29-1	-	-	TRBJ2-5	TGCAGCGCCTACCTCCAATACGTCGCGTCCGCTGGGCCCCAAGAGACCCAGTACTTC	CSAYLQYVASAGPQETQYF
TRBV6-5	-	-	TRBJ2-5	TGTGCCAGCAGTTACGGGGGCTCGGCAGGAGGCCAAGAGACCCAGTACTTC	CASSYGGSAGGQETQYF
TRBV11-2	-	-	TRBJ2-5	TGTGCCAGCAGGTTGCGCGGACAGATCCAAGAGACCCAGTACTTC	CASRLRGQIQETQYF
TRBV4-2	-	TRBD1	TRBJ2-7	TGTGCCAGCAGCCGAAATACAGGGGATTCCTCCTACGAGCAGTACTTC	CASSRNTGDSSYEQYF
TRBV7-6	-	-	TRBJ2-2	TGTGCCAGCAGACCAGGTTCCAGTACCGGGGAGCTGTTTTTT	CASRPGSSTGELFF
TRBV7-6	once	TRBD1	TRBJ2-5	TGTGCCAGCAGCCCACGTACTCCAGGGCAGGGGGAAAAGACCCAGTACTTC	CASSPRTPGQGEKTQYF
TRBV19	few	TRBD1	TRBJ2-7	TGTGCCAGTAGTTCAGGGACAGGAGTCGAGCAGTACTTC	CASSSGTGVEQYF
TRBV18	-	-	TRBJ2-7	TGTGCCAGCTCACCAGTAAACCAGGGGAACTCCTACGAGCAGTACTTC	CASSPVNQGNSYEQYF
TRBV6-6	-	-	TRBJ2-1	TGTGCCGGTCCACCGGTAGGTAATGAGCAGTTCTTC	CAGPPVGNEQFF
TRBV6-2/TRBV6-3	few	-	TRBJ2-2	TGTGCCAGCAGTTACTCATGGAGCGGGGAGCTGTTTTTT	CASSYSWSGELFF
TRBV13	-	TRBD1	TRBJ1-2	TGTGCCAGCAGCCCAGGACAGGGCGGCTGGGATTTGACCTTC	CASSPGQGGWDLTF
TRBV6-1	-	-	TRBJ2-1	TGTGCCAGCAGTGAAGGTAGCCACAATGAGCAGTTCTTC	CASSEGSHNEQFF
TRBV7-7	-	-	TRBJ2-2	TGTGCCAGCAGCCCAACCGGACAGTCGAACACCGGGAAGCTGTTTTTT	CASSPTGQSNTGKLFF
TRBV6-5	-	TRBD1	TRBJ1-5	TGTGCCAGCAACCCCTCAGGGGGAGGCAATCAGCCCCAGCATTTT	CASNPSGGGNQPQHF
TRBV20-1	-	TRBD1	TRBJ2-1	TGCAGTGCTAGAAGTCCGTTCCCAGGGACAGGGTACAATGAGCAGTTCTTC	CSARSPFPGTGYNEQFF
TRBV7-8	-	TRBD2	TRBJ2-3	TGTGCCAGCAGCTCGGGACTAGCGGGGGTGCCGAGAGATACGCAGTATTTT	CASSSGLAGVPRDTQYF
TRBV12-3/TRBV12-4	few	-	TRBJ1-1	TGTGCCAGCAGTTTGGGGCCGAACACTGAAGCTTTCTTT	CASSLGPNTEAFF
TRBV6-4	-	TRBD2	TRBJ2-3	TGTGCCAGCAGTGAGTCCGCGGGGGGCACAGATACGCAGTATTTT	CASSESAGGTDTQYF
TRBV29-1	-	-	TRBJ2-7	TGCAGCGTTGTTTATCTCGGCAGAACCTACGAGCAGTACTTC	CSVVYLGRTYEQYF
TRBV19	-	-	TRBJ2-7	TGTGCCAGTAGTATAGAAGGGGCGCGTGAGCAGTACTTC	CASSIEGAREQYF
TRBV6-6	-	-	TRBJ1-5	TGTGCCAGCAGTCTCGAGGTTAGCAATCAGCCCCAGCATTTT	CASSLEVSNQPQHF
TRBV4-2	-	-	TRBJ2-7	TGTGCCAGCAGCCAGGGACGTACGTACGAGCAGTACTTC	CASSQGRTYEQYF
TRBV5-5	-	TRBD2	TRBJ2-4	TGTGCCAGCAGCTTGGTAGCCTTTAGCGGGGGCGCCAAAAACATTCAGTACTTC	CASSLVAFSGGAKNIQYF
TRBV6-5	few	TRBD2	TRBJ2-1	TGTGCCAGCAGTAGCGGGGGGGCTTACAATGAGCAGTTCTTC	CASSSGGAYNEQFF
TRBV5-4	once	TRBD2	TRBJ2-2	TGTGCCAGCAGCAAGGGACTAGCGGGGGAGGGCGGGGAGCTGTTTTTT	CASSKGLAGEGGELFF
TRBV6-2/TRBV6-3	once	-	TRBJ2-2	TGTGCCAGCAGTTTGGAAACCGGGGAGCTGTTTTTT	CASSLETGELFF
TRBV4-3	-	-	TRBJ2-1	TGCGCCAGCAGCCAAGATGGACCATACAATGAGCAGTTCTTC	CASSQDGPYNEQFF
TRBV4-1	-	-	TRBJ2-7	TGCGCCAGCAGCCAAGTTTTAGGGGGATCCTACGAGCAGTACTTC	CASSQVLGGSYEQYF
TRBV29-1	-	-	TRBJ1-1	TGCAGCGTCGGACACCCGCAAGGCACTGAAGCTTTCTTT	CSVGHPQGTEAFF
TRBV10-3	-	TRBD2	TRBJ2-3	TGTGCCATCAGTGCTAGCGGTCCCGGGGATACGCAGTATTTT	CAISASGPGDTQYF
TRBV4-3	-	-	TRBJ2-7	TGCGCCAGCAGCCAAGAATCGGGACCCAGCGAGCAGTACTTC	CASSQESGPSEQYF